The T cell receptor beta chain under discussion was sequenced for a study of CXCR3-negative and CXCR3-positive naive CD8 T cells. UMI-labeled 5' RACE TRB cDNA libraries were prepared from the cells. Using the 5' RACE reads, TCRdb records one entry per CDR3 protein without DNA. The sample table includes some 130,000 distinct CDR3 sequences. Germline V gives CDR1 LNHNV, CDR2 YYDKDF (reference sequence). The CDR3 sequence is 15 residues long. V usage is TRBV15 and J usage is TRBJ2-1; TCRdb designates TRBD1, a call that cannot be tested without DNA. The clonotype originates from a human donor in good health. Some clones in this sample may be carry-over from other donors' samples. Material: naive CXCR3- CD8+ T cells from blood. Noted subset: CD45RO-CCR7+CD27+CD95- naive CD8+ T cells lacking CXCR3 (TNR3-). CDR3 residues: CATSRDRDIDNEQFF.